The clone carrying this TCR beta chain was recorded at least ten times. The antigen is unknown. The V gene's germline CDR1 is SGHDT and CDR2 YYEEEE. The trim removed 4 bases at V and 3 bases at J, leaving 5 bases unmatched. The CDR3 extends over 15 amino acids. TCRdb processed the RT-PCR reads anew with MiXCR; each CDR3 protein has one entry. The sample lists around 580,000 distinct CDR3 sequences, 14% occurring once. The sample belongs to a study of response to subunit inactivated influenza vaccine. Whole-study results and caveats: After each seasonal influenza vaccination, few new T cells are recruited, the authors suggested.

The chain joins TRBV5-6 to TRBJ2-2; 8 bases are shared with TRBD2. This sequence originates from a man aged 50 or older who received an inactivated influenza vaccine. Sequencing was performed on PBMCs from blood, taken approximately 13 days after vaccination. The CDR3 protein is CASSGAGVHTGELFF. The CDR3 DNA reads TGTGCCAGCAGCGGAGCGGGGGTTCACACCGGGGAGCTGTTTTTT.